This T cell receptor (beta chain) was profiled in a study of T cell repertoires in cytomegalovirus infection. TCRdb re-derived calls from the reads in MiXCR, one entry per CDR3 protein. The sample gives a few hundred thousand distinct CDR3 sequences, 40% of which show up once; 48% is in the top ten. Study-level points and caveats: CMV-specific HLA-C-restricted TCR beta clonotypes dominated the ex vivo response.

About this clonotype: Antigen specificity is unknown.

CDR3 length equals 13 residues. With 3 bases removed from V and 3 bases from J, the gap between germline ends came to 11 bases. CDR1 and CDR2 from the germline V gene are DFQATT and SNEGSKA (reference sequence). This sequence was found in a human donor in good health (CMV status not recorded). Some clones in this sample may be carry-over from other donors' samples. This specimen was cultured PBMCs, taken from culture after CMV antigen stimulation. This rearrangement joins TRBV20-1 to TRBJ2-5, with a weak D call TRBD1 (7 bases). In DNA, the CDR3 is TGCAGTGCTAGCCAGGGGGGTAAAGAGACCCAGTACTTC. Translation: CSASQGGKETQYF.